Each of the 18 T cell receptor beta chains below was sequenced from the same sample in a study of cytomegalovirus exposure and HLA in healthy donors. The study ran its PCR with 60 Vbeta and 13 Jbeta primers. The protocol was immunoSEQ multiplex PCR, while the TCRdb copy is restricted to in-frame clones and leaves out a portion. The sample yields about 120,000 clones, roughly 9.9% seen once. Sample: PBMCs. Receptors were obtained from a man under 40 in good health and CMV-seronegative.

J is TRBJ2-7 and V is TRBV5-5; D unclear. V was clipped by 6 bases and J by 0 bases, with 13 bases between them. Germline V gives CDR1 SGHKS, CDR2 YYEKEE (reference sequence). The CDR3 covers 14 residues. CDR3 in amino acids: CASTITSSSYEQYF. For the CDR3, the DNA is TGTGCCAGCACCATTACTTCAAGCTCCTACGAGCAGTACTTC.

This clone was seen a handful of times. V is TRBV9 and J is TRBJ2-3, with TRBD2 identical over 9 bases. Germline V lookup: CDR1 SGDLS, CDR2 YYNGEE. The CDR3 sequence is 16 residues long. Losses at the gene ends were 3 bases for V and 2 bases for J; bases not matched to a gene: 7. The CDR3 DNA is TGTGCCAGCAGCGAAGCGGGGGGCCGCAACACAGATACGCAGTATTTT. Translated, it gives CASSEAGGRNTDTQYF.

The gene calls are TRBV28 and TRBJ2-7; TRBD2 matches 8 bases. Trimming removed 5 bases from V and 6 bases from J; junction bases left unmatched: 9. The germline CDR1 and CDR2 sequences are MDHEN and SYDVKM. The CDR3 spans 14 residues. The CDR3 spells CASSKPGLVAEQYF. The CDR3 DNA reads as TGTGCCAGCAGTAAACCGGGACTAGTGGCCGAGCAGTACTTC.

The chain is built from TRBV6-5 and TRBJ1-6; possibly TRBD1 for D (6 bases). The CDR3 runs to 14 residues. Trimming shortened V by 2 bases and J by 9 bases, and 11 bases separated the two germline ends. Germline CDR1 reads MNHEY; CDR2 reads SVGAGI. The CDR3 DNA reads TGTGCCAGCAGTTACAACAGGGCTACTTCACCCCTCCACTTT. It is translated as CASSYNRATSPLHF.

In DNA form, the CDR3 reads TGTGCCAGCTCAGTCAGGGGATTTAACAATGAGCAGTTCTTC. Amino acids: CASSVRGFNNEQFF. The chain carries TRBV6-1 and TRBJ2-1; D may be TRBD1 (6 bases). Trimming left V 8 bases short and J 5 bases short, with 16 bases between. This CDR3 has 14 amino acids. Germline values: CDR1 MNHNS, CDR2 SASEGT.

V usage is TRBV19 and J usage is TRBJ1-4; tentative D call: TRBD1 (6 bases). Trimming removed 6 bases from V and 8 bases from J, with 16 bases in between. Germline V lookup: CDR1 LNHDA, CDR2 SQIVND (reference sequence). This CDR3 is 14 amino acids long. CDR3 DNA: TGTGCCAGTAGCAGGGGTTTAAGTTCGGAAAAACTGTTTTTT. It specifies CASSRGLSSEKLFF.

This clone was counted once. V is TRBV14 and J is TRBJ2-4; D is perhaps TRBD1 (6 bases). V was pared by 1 base and J by 0 bases, with 7 bases between. This CDR3 is 15 amino acids long. Germline CDR1 SGHDN, CDR2 FVKESK. CDR3: CASSQGGGAKNIQYF. CDR3 DNA sequence: TGTGCCAGCAGCCAAGGAGGGGGAGCCAAAAACATTCAGTACTTC.

This chain links TRBV13 with TRBJ1-1; D perhaps matches TRBD1 (5 bases). CDR3 size: 14 residues. Germline V gene data show CDR1 as PRHDT and CDR2 as FYEKMQ (reference sequence). V shed 4 bases and J shed 6 bases, with 15 bases lying between them. The CDR3 coding sequence is TGTGCCAGCAGCTCCTCCGGGGGTTTGCCTGAAGCTTTCTTT. Translated: CASSSSGGLPEAFF.

This clone was detected only a few times. The chain employs TRBV6-5 and TRBJ1-6; no reliable D call. Trimming took off 4 bases at V and 8 bases at J, with 9 bases between the two ends. The CDR3 runs to 13 residues. Germline CDR1 MNHEY, CDR2 SVGAGI. CDR3 sequence reads: CASSSPGDSPLHF. The CDR3 DNA follows: TGTGCCAGCAGTTCCCCGGGAGATTCACCCCTCCACTTT.

The CDR3 is CASSEWSGLRETQYF. The CDR3 nucleotides read TGTGCCAGCAGTGAATGGTCGGGATTGAGAGAGACCCAGTACTTC. The V gene is TRBV6-1, the J gene TRBJ2-5; a weak D match, TRBD2 (5 bases). This CDR3 contains 15 residues. The germline V and J ends were trimmed by 2 bases and 4 bases, with 14 bases remaining between them. Germline V gene lookup returns CDR1 MNHNS and CDR2 SASEGT.

The rearrangement links TRBV5-4 to TRBJ2-3; tentatively, D is TRBD1 (6 bases). The CDR3 is 15 residues long. Germline V CDR1 and CDR2: SGHNT, YYREEE (reference sequence). Trimming removed 4 bases at V and 0 bases at J, with 12 bases between. The CDR3 region has the DNA TGTGCCAGCAGCCAATTCCAGGGGAGCACAGATACGCAGTATTTT. As protein: CASSQFQGSTDTQYF.

This clone appeared a few times. V usage is TRBV27 and J usage is TRBJ1-6, with TRBD1 matching over 8 bases. The CDR3 totals 16 residues. Unmatched junction bases numbered 6, after V lost 3 bases and J lost 5 bases. Germline CDR1 reads MNHEY; CDR2 reads SMNVEV (reference sequence). CDR3 amino acids: CASSFDRGTDNSPLHF. CDR3 sequence (DNA): TGTGCCAGCAGTTTTGACAGGGGAACGGATAATTCACCCCTCCACTTT.

The chain combines TRBV5-1 with TRBJ2-7, with D possibly being TRBD2 (5 bases). The CDR3 runs to 13 residues. V lost 5 bases and J lost 7, with 16 bases in between. Germline CDR1 reads SGHRS; CDR2 reads YFSETQ. The CDR3 DNA is TGCGCCAGCAGAATGATCGGGATGGGGGAGCAGTACTTC. This gives the protein CASRMIGMGEQYF. The variable domain in full, completed from reference TRBV5-1 and TRBJ2-7, reads KAGVTQTPRYLIKTRGQQVTLSCSPISGHRSVSWYQQTPGQGLQFLFEYFSETQRNKGNFPGRFSGRQFSNSRSEMNVSTLELGDSALYLCASRMIGMGEQYFGPGTRLTVT.

The rearrangement joins TRBV29-1 to TRBJ2-7; the D is unclear. Germline V gives CDR1 SQVTM, CDR2 ANQGSEA. The V end lost 0 bases, the J end lost 5 bases, and 14 bases lay between the germline ends. This CDR3 comprises 14 residues. CDR3 nucleotide sequence: TGCAGCGTTGAAGATTTGTACAGACCAAACGAGCAGTACTTC. As protein: CSVEDLYRPNEQYF.

The V gene is TRBV10-3, the J gene TRBJ1-1; the match to TRBD1 covers 9 bases. Unmatched junction bases numbered 12, after V lost 4 bases and J lost 0 bases. The V gene's germline CDR1 is ENHRY and CDR2 SYGVKD. The CDR3 has 18 residues. CDR3: CAISGGGQGARMNTEAFF. CDR3 sequence (DNA): TGTGCCATCAGTGGGGGGGGACAGGGAGCGAGGATGAACACTGAAGCTTTCTTT.

There are a few counts of this clone. This chain joins TRBV11-2 and TRBJ1-1; perhaps TRBD1 as D (6 bases). The CDR3 length is 15 residues. V lost 5 bases to trimming and J lost 6 bases, with 19 bases between them. Looked up from germline, CDR1 is SGHAT and CDR2 is FQNNGV. The CDR3 sequence: CASSPVRGAIPEAFF. The CDR3 DNA is TGTGCCAGCAGCCCGGTCCGGGGGGCAATCCCTGAAGCTTTCTTT.

The chain couples TRBV6-1 to TRBJ2-7, with 9 bases matching TRBD2. V dropped 7 bases and J dropped 0; count of bases not matched to a gene: 7. The CDR3 totals 15 residues. Germline assignment: CDR1 MNHNS and CDR2 SASEGT. The CDR3 region has the DNA TGTGCCAGCAAGACTAGCGGAACGAGCTCCTACGAGCAGTACTTC. It translates to CASKTSGTSSYEQYF.

V is TRBV10-2 and J is TRBJ2-6, with 7 bases identical to TRBD1. Germline CDR1 and CDR2: WSHSY and SAAADI. With 6 bases clipped from V and 0 bases from J, the junction kept 8 bases outside the gene matches. The CDR3 is 17 residues long. Here the CDR3 reads CASRRDRRNSGANVLTF. CDR3 DNA sequence: TGCGCCAGCAGGAGGGACAGACGAAACTCTGGGGCCAACGTCCTGACTTTC.